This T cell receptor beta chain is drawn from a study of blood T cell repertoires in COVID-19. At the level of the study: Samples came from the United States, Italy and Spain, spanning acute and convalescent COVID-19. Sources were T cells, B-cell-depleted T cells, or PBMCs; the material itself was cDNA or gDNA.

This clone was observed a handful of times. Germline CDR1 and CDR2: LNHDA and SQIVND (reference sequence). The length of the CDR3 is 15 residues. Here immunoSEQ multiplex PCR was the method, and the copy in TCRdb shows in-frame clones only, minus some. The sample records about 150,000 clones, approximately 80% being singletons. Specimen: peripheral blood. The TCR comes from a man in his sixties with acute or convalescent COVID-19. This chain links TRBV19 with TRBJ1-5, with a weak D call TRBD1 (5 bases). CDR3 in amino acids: CASSAAGNVYQPQHF. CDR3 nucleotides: TGTGCGTCCTCGGCCGCAGGGAATGTGTATCAGCCCCAGCATTTT. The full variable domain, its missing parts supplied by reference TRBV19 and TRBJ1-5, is DGGITQSPKYLFRKEGQNVTLSCEQNLNHDAMYWYRQDPGQGLRLIYYSQIVNDFQKGDIAEGYSVSREKKESFPLTVTSAQKNPTAFYLCASSAAGNVYQPQHFGDGTRLSIL.